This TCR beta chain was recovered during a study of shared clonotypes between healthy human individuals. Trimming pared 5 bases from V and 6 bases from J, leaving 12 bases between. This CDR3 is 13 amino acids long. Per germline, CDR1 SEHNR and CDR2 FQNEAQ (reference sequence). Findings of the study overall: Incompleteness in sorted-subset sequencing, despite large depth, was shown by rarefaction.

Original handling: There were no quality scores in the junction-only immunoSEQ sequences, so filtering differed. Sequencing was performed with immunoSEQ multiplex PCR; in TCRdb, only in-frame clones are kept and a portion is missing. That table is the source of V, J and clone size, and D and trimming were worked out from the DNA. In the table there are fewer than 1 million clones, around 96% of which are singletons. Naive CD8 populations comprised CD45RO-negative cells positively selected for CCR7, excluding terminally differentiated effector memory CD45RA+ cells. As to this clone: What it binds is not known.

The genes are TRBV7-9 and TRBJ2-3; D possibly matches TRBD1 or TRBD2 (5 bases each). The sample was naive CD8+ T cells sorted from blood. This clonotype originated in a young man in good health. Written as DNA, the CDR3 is TGTGCCAGCAGCCACCGGGACGCCGATACGCAGTATTTT. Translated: CASSHRDADTQYF.